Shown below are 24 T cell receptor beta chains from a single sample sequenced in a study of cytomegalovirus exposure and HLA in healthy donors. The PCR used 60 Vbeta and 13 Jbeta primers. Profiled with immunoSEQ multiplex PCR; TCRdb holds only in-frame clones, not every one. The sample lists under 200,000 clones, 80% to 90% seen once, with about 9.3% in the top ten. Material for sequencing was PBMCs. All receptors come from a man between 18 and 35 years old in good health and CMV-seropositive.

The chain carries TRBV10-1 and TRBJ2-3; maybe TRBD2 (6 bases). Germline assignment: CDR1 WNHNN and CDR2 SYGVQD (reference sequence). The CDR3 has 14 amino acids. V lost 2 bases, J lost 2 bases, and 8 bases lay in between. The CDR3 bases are TGCGCCAGCAGTGAGGGGGGGTTCACAGATACGCAGTATTTT. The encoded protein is CASSEGGFTDTQYF.

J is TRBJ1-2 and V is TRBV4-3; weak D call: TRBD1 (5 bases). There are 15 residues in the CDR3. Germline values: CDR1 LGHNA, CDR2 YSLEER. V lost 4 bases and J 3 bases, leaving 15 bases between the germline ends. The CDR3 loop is CASSPERTGDYGYTF. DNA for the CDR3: TGCGCCAGCAGCCCCGAAAGGACGGGGGACTATGGCTACACCTTC.

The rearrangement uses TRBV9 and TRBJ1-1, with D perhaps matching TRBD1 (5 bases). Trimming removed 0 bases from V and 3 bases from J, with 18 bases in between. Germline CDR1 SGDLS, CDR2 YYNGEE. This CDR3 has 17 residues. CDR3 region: CASSVGTGGGKYTEAFF. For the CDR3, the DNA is TGTGCCAGCAGCGTAGGGACGGGGGGAGGGAAGTACACTGAAGCTTTCTTT.

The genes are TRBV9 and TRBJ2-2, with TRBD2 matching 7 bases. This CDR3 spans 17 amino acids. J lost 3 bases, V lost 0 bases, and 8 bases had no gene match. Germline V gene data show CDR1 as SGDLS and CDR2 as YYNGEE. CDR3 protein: CASSVGPGGSHTGELFF. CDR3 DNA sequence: TGTGCCAGCAGCGTAGGTCCCGGGGGGTCCCACACCGGGGAGCTGTTTTTT.

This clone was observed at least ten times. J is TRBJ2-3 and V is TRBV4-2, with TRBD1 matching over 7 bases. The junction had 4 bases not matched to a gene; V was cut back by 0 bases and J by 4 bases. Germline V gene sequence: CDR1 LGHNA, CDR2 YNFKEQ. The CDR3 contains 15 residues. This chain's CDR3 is CASSQDRGGSDTQYF. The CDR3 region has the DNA TGTGCCAGCAGCCAAGATCGAGGGGGCTCAGATACGCAGTATTTT.

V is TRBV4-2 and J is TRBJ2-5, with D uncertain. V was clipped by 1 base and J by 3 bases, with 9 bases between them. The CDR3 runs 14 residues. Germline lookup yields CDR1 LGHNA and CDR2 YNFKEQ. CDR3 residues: CASSQVVAKETQYF. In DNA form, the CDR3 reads TGTGCCAGCAGCCAAGTGGTAGCTAAAGAGACCCAGTACTTC.

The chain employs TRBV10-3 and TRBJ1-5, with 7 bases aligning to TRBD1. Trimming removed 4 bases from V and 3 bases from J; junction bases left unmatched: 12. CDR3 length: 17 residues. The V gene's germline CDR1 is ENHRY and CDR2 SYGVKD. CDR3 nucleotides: TGTGCCATCAGTGTCCCCCCCGGGACAGAGATCAATCAGCCCCAGCATTTT. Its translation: CAISVPPGTEINQPQHF.

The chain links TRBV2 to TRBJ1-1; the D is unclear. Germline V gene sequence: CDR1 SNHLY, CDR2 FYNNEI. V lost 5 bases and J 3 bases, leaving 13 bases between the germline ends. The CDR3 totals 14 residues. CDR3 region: CASSPTELHTEAFF. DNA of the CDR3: TGTGCCAGCAGTCCCACGGAGCTCCACACTGAAGCTTTCTTT.

The CDR3 DNA reads TGCGCCAGCAGCCCAGCTAGCGGGGGGGCCGGCTACGAGCAGTACTTC. Translated: CASSPASGGAGYEQYF. The chain couples TRBV4-3 to TRBJ2-7; TRBD2 agrees at 12 bases. There are 16 residues in the CDR3. V lost 4 bases and J lost 3; bases outside the gene matches: 7. CDR1 LGHNA and CDR2 YSLEER come from the germline V gene.

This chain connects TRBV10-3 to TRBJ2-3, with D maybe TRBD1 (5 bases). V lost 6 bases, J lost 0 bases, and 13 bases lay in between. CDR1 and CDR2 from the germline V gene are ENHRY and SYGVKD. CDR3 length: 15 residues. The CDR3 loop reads CAIRHDSRSTDTQYF. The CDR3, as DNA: TGTGCCATCAGACACGACAGCAGGAGCACAGATACGCAGTATTTT.

The CDR3 sequence: CASSLADRGPVNYGYTF. DNA for the CDR3: TGTGCCAGCAGCTTAGCGGACAGGGGGCCGGTTAACTATGGCTACACCTTC. V is TRBV7-9 and J is TRBJ1-2; 11 bases line up with TRBD1. V lost 0 bases and J lost 1; bases outside the gene matches: 4. Per the germline V gene, CDR1 is SEHNR and CDR2 is FQNEAQ (reference sequence). The CDR3 runs 17 residues.

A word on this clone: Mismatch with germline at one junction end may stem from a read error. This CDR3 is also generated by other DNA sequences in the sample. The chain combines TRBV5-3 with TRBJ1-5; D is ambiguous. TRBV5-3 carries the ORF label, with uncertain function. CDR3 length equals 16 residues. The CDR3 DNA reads TGTGCCAGAAGCCCCTTCGCGTGGAGTAGCAATCAGCCCCAGCACTTT. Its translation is CARSPFAWSSNQPQHF.

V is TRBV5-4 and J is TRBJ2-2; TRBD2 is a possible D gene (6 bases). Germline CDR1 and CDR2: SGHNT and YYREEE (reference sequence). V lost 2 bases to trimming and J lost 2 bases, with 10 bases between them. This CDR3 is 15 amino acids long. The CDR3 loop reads CASSLPGTNTGELFF. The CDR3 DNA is TGTGCCAGCAGCTTACCAGGGACTAACACCGGGGAGCTGTTTTTT.

DNA for the CDR3: TGTGCCAGCATTCACCGGGACAGGGCTTACGAGCAGTACTTC. Its protein is CASIHRDRAYEQYF. This chain links TRBV6-1 with TRBJ2-7; 9 bases fit TRBD1. J lost 4 bases, V lost 7 bases, and 8 bases had no gene match. There are 14 residues in the CDR3. Germline V lookup: CDR1 MNHNS, CDR2 SASEGT.

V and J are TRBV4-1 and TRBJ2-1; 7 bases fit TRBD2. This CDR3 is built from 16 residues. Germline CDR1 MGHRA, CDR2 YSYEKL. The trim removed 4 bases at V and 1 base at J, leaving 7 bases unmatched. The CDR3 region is CASSLPPAGSYNEQFF. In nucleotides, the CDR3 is TGCGCCAGCAGCCTGCCCCCAGCGGGGTCCTACAATGAGCAGTTCTTC.

The CDR3 nucleotides are TGTGCCAGCAGCCCCGTGGGGGGGGTGAACACTGAAGCTTTCTTT. Amino acids: CASSPVGGVNTEAFF. V usage is TRBV7-6 and J usage is TRBJ1-1; D might be TRBD1 (5 bases). The V and J ends lost 5 bases and 0 bases respectively, with 13 bases between them. The CDR3 has 15 amino acids. Germline CDR1 SGHVS, CDR2 FNYEAQ.

As DNA, the CDR3 is TGTGCCAGCAGCTTAGCTAGCGGGGGCCTTCAAGAGACCCAGTACTTC. This sequence encodes CASSLASGGLQETQYF. This chain links TRBV11-2 with TRBJ2-5, with TRBD2 matching 10 bases. CDR3 length: 16 residues. The junction had 4 bases not matched to a gene; V was cut back by 1 base and J by 2 bases. From germline, CDR1 is SGHAT and CDR2 FQNNGV.

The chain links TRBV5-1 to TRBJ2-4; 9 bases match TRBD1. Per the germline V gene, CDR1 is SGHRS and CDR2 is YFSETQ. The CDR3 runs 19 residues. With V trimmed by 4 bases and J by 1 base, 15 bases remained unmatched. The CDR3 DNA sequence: TGCGCCAGCAGCACCGGGACAGGGCTCCCTAATTTGGCCAAAAACATTCAGTACTTC. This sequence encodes CASSTGTGLPNLAKNIQYF.

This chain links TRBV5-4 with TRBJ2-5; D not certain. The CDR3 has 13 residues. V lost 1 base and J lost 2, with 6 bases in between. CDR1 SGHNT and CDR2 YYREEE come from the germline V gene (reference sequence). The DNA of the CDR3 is TGTGCCAGCAGCTTGCGGCGGCAAGAGACCCAGTACTTC. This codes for CASSLRRQETQYF.

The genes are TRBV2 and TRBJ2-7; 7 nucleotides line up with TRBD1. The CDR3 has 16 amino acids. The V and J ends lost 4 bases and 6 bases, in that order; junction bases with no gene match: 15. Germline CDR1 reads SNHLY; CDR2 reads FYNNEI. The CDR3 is CASSANSGTVTSEQYF. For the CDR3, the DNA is TGTGCCAGCAGTGCTAACTCCGGGACAGTCACCTCCGAGCAGTACTTC.

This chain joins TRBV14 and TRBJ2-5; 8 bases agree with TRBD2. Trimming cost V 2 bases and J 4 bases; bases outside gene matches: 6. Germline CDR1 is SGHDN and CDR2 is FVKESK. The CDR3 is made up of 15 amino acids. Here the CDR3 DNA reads TGTGCCAGCAGCCAAAGGCGGGGGGAAGGAGAGACCCAGTACTTC. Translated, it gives CASSQRRGEGETQYF.

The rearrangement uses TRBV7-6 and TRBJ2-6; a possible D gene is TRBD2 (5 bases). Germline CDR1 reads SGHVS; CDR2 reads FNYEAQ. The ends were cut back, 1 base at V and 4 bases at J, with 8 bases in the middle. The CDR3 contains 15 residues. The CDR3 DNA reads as TGTGCCAGCAGCTTAGAGAGGGCGGGGGCCAACGTCCTGACTTTC. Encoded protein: CASSLERAGANVLTF.

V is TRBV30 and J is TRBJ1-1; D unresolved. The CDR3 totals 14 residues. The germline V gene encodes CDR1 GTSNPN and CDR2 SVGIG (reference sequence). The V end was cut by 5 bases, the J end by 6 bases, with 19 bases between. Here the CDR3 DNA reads TGTGCCTGGGGGCTAGCCAGAACAATATCTGAAGCTTTCTTT. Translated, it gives CAWGLARTISEAFF.

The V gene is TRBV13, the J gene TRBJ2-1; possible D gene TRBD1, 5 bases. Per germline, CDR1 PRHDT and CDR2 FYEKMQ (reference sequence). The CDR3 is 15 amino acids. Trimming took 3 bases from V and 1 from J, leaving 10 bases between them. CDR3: CASSFGQGSYNEQFF. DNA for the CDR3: TGTGCCAGCAGCTTCGGTCAGGGTTCCTACAATGAGCAGTTCTTC. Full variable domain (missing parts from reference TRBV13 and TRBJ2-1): AAGVIQSPRHLIKEKRETATLKCYPIPRHDTVYWYQQGPGQDPQFLISFYEKMQSDKGSIPDRFSAQQFSDYHSELNMSSLELGDSALYFCASSFGQGSYNEQFFGPGTRLTVL.